This T cell receptor (beta chain) was sequenced in a study of OX40 agonist ivuxolimab in advanced cancers. Background on the study: Patients received intravenous ivuxolimab every 2 weeks at 0.01 to 10 mg/kg. A mean age of roughly 62 years, range about 23 to 80, was recorded, and 80% to 90% were male.

Per germline, CDR1 WSHSY and CDR2 SAAADI. The CDR3 has 16 amino acids. The ends were cut back, 6 bases at V and 3 bases at J, with 20 bases in the middle. About this clone itself: Antigen unknown.

Study-wide results and caveats: Mean expanded clone counts were higher in CD8+ than CD4+ T cells.

TCRdb's copy holds only in-frame clones and misses some; the assay was immunoSEQ multiplex PCR. The sample contains 65,000 to 95,000 clones, around 88% of which appear only once. The input for sequencing was CD4+ or CD8+ T cells sorted from blood, taken in a trial of the OX40 agonist ivuxolimab. This chain connects TRBV10-2 to TRBJ1-2; weak D call: TRBD1 (6 bases). This sequence originates from an adult with an advanced solid tumor such as melanoma, head and neck, liver or kidney cancer. In DNA, the CDR3 is TGCGCCAGCAGGCGCAACGAAGTCCCAGGGGACTATGGCTACACCTTC. It yields the protein CASRRNEVPGDYGYTF.